The source of this TCR beta chain is a study of OX40 agonist ivuxolimab in advanced cancers. The germline V and J ends were trimmed by 6 bases and 1 base, with 9 bases remaining between them. The CDR3 extends over 13 amino acids. Germline V CDR1 and CDR2: MNHNY, SVGAGI (reference sequence). TCRdb keeps only in-frame clones here, not all; method: immunoSEQ multiplex PCR. The data hold around 66,000 clones, with around 82% observed a single time. This clonotype was obtained from an adult with an advanced solid tumor such as melanoma, head and neck, liver or kidney cancer. The material sequenced was CD4+ or CD8+ T cells sorted from blood, taken in a trial of the OX40 agonist ivuxolimab. V is TRBV6-6 and J is TRBJ1-1, with D unclear. The CDR3 here is CASSPRGNTEAFF. The CDR3, as DNA: TGTGCCAGCAGCCCCCGAGGGAACACTGAAGCTTTCTTT.